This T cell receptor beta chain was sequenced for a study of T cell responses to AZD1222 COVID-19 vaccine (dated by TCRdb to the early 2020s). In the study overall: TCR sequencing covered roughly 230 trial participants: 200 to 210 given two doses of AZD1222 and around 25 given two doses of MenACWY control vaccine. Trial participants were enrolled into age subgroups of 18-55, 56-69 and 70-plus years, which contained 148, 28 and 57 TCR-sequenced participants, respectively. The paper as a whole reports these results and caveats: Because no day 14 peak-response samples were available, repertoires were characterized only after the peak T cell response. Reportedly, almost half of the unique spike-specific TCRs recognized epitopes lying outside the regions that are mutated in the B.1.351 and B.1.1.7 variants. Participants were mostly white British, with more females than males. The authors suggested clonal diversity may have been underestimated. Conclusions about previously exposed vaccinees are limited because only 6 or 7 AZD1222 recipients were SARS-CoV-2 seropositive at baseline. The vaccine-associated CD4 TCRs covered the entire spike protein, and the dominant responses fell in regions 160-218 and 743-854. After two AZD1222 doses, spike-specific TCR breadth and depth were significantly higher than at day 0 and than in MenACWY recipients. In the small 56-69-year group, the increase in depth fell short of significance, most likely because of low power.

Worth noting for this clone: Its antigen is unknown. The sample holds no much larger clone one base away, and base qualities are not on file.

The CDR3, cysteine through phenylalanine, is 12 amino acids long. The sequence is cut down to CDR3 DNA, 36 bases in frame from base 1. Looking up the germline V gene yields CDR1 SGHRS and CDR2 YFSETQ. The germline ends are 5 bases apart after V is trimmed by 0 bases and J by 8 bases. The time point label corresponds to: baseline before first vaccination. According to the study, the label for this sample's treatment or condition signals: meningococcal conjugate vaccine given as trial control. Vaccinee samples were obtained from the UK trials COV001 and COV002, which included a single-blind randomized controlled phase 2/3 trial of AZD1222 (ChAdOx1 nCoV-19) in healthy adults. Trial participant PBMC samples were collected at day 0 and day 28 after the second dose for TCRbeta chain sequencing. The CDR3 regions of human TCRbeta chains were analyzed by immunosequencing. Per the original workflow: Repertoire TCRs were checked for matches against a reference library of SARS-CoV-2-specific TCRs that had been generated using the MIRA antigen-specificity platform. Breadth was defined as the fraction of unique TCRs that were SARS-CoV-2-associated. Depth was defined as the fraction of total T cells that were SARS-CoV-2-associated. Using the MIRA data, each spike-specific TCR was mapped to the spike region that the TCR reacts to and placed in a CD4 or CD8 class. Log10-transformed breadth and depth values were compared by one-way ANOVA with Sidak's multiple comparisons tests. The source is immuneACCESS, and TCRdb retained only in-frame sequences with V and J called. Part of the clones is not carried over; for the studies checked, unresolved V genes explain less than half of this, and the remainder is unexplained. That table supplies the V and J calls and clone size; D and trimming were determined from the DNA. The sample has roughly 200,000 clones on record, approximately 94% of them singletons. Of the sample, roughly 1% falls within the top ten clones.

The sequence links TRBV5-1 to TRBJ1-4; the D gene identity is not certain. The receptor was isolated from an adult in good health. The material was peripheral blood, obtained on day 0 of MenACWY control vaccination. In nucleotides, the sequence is TGCGCCAGCAGCTTGGAACGGGAAAAACTGTTTTTT. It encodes CASSLEREKLFF.